The rows below give T cell receptor beta chains drawn from one sample of a study of cytomegalovirus exposure and HLA in healthy donors. Profiled with immunoSEQ multiplex PCR; TCRdb holds only in-frame clones, not every one. This table holds around 110,000 clones, 55% to 85% found once. The sequenced sample consisted of PBMCs. The receptors come from a man aged 30-40 years in good health and CMV-seronegative. CDR3s include the opening cysteine and the closing phenylalanine or tryptophan. A D gene is named only where the DNA matches it firmly. A clone size is listed for some rows: how often the clone was seen (once, few, many), or a class if it is expanded.

V	J	size	D	DNA	CDR3
TRBV11-2	TRBJ2-7	once	TRBD1	TGTGCCGACGGGACAGGGGGCACCTACGAGCAGTACTTC	CADGTGGTYEQYF
TRBV7-8	TRBJ2-7	.	TRBD1	TGTGCCAGCAGCTTAAGACAGGGTGGCAACGAGCAGTACTTC	CASSLRQGGNEQYF
TRBV7-6	TRBJ2-2	.	TRBD1	TGTGCCAGCAGCTTAGCCTGGGACAGCCCGAACACCGGGGAGCTGTTTTTT	CASSLAWDSPNTGELFF
TRBV6-5	TRBJ1-2	.	.	TGTGCCAGCAGTCAGCTAGGGGGACGTTATGGCTACACCTTC	CASSQLGGRYGYTF
TRBV6-5	TRBJ2-3	.	TRBD2	TGTGCCAGCAGTTCCCTGACTAGCGGAAGGGATACGCAGTATTTT	CASSSLTSGRDTQYF
TRBV5-6	TRBJ2-1	.	TRBD2	TGTGCCAGCAGCTTTGAGGCGGGGGGGCGGTCTTTCTACAATGAGCAGTTCTTC	CASSFEAGGRSFYNEQFF
TRBV6-5	TRBJ2-5	few	TRBD1	TGTGCCAGCAGTCGACGGGACAGAGAGACCCAGTACTTC	CASSRRDRETQYF
TRBV30	TRBJ2-7	.	.	TGTGCCTGGGGGAGCGGAAGCTCCTACGAGCAGTACTTC	CAWGSGSSYEQYF
TRBV6-5	TRBJ1-1	.	.	TGTGCCAGCAGTCACAGCACTGAAGCTTTCTTT	CASSHSTEAFF
TRBV15	TRBJ1-2	few	TRBD1	TGTGCCACCAGCAGAGAGTTCGTAGGGACAGGCTTTCACTATGGCTACACCTTC	CATSREFVGTGFHYGYTF
TRBV30	TRBJ2-2	.	TRBD2	TGTGCCTGGAGTGTTGGCTTTTGGGGGGGCACCGGGGAGCTGTTTTTT	CAWSVGFWGGTGELFF
TRBV7-7	TRBJ2-5	.	TRBD2	TGTGCCAGCAGCAATCGGGGGGTCCAAGAGACCCAGTACTTC	CASSNRGVQETQYF
TRBV5-6	TRBJ2-1	few	.	TGTGCCAGCAGCTTGGAGGAGGATGAGCAGTTCTTC	CASSLEEDEQFF
TRBV30	TRBJ2-7	.	.	TGTGCCTGGAGTGACCTCAGGGTCGAGCAGTACTTC	CAWSDLRVEQYF
TRBV27	TRBJ1-4	.	TRBD1	TGTGCCAGCAGTGTAAGACAGGGTTCTAATGAAAAACTGTTTTTT	CASSVRQGSNEKLFF
TRBV9	TRBJ1-6	.	TRBD1	TGTGCCAGCCAGGGACAGGGGACTTCACCCCTCCACTTT	CASQGQGTSPLHF
TRBV4-1	TRBJ2-7	.	TRBD2	TGCGCCAGCAGCCAAGAAGGGACTAGCGTATCCTACGAGCAGTACTTC	CASSQEGTSVSYEQYF
TRBV5-8	TRBJ2-4	.	TRBD1	TGTGCCAGCAGCGGATCCGGGACAGGACTAGCCAAAAACATTCAGTACTTC	CASSGSGTGLAKNIQYF
TRBV30	TRBJ1-2	.	TRBD1	TGTGCCTGGAGGGACAGGACTCGAGGCTACACCTTC	CAWRDRTRGYTF
TRBV28	TRBJ1-5	.	.	TGTGCCAGCAGTTTAAGAATTGCGCGGGTCCTTTATAGCAATCAGCCCCAGCATTTT	CASSLRIARVLYSNQPQHF
TRBV28	TRBJ2-1	.	TRBD2	TGTGCCAGCAGACGATATCTAGCGGGAGCCAATGAGCAGTTCTTC	CASRRYLAGANEQFF
TRBV30	TRBJ2-7	.	TRBD1	TGTGCCTGGAGTGGGACAGGGGTTGAGCAGTACTTC	CAWSGTGVEQYF
TRBV5-1	TRBJ1-1	.	.	TGCGCCAGCAGCTTGGCGTCAGGGCTAAACACTGAAGCTTTCTTT	CASSLASGLNTEAFF
TRBV7-2	TRBJ1-5	once	.	TGTGCCAGCAACAATGCTCCCCAGCCCCAGCATTTT	CASNNAPQPQHF
TRBV5-1	TRBJ2-2	.	TRBD1	TGCGCCAGCAGCTCGGGACAGGTTGACACCGGGGAGCTGTTTTTT	CASSSGQVDTGELFF
TRBV6-5	TRBJ1-1	.	.	TGTGCCAGCAGTTACAATCTAGGTGACACTGAAGCTTTCTTT	CASSYNLGDTEAFF
TRBV9	TRBJ1-1	.	TRBD1	TGTGCCAGCAGCGTAGCCCCTACAGGGGGGGAAGCTTTCTTT	CASSVAPTGGEAFF
TRBV6-5	TRBJ2-1	few	.	TGTGCCAGCAGTTACTCAGGTGGCGGGAATGAGCAGTTCTTC	CASSYSGGGNEQFF
TRBV30	TRBJ1-3	.	.	TGTGCCTGCAGGGTCGCCTCTGGAAACACCATATATTTT	CACRVASGNTIYF
TRBV11-2	TRBJ2-3	.	TRBD2	TGTGCCAGCACCTATAGTGGGCGGGAGCTAGCAGATACGCAGTATTTT	CASTYSGRELADTQYF
TRBV10-3	TRBJ2-5	once	TRBD1	TGTGCCATCGCAAGGGGACAGGGTCAAGAGACCCAGTACTTC	CAIARGQGQETQYF
TRBV6-6	TRBJ2-1	.	.	TGTGCCAGCAGTTACACGGGGGGCGAGCAGTTCTTC	CASSYTGGEQFF
TRBV2	TRBJ2-2	.	.	TGTGCCAGCAGTGTAGAGAGGGCGAACACCGGGGAGCTGTTTTTT	CASSVERANTGELFF
TRBV6-5	TRBJ2-7	once	.	TGTGCCAGCAGTTACTCAGGTACCGGACTCCACGTCTTC	CASSYSGTGLHVF
TRBV14	TRBJ1-1	.	.	TGTGCCAGCAGCCCGTTCCCCGGGAGGTTCACTGAAGCTTTCTTT	CASSPFPGRFTEAFF
TRBV5-4	TRBJ2-1	.	.	TGTGCCAGCAGCTCCGACCGGAGCTCCTACAATGAGCAGTTCTTC	CASSSDRSSYNEQFF
TRBV30	TRBJ1-1	.	.	TGTGCCTGGAGTAGGGGTAGGAACACTGAAGCTTTCTTT	CAWSRGRNTEAFF
TRBV29-1	TRBJ1-5	.	TRBD1	TGCAGCGTTATTGCTGAGGGACAGTTTAATCAGCCCCAGCATTTT	CSVIAEGQFNQPQHF
TRBV5-1	TRBJ2-7	.	TRBD2	TGCGCCAGCAGCTTAGGCGGGAGCTCCTACGAGCAGTACTTC	CASSLGGSSYEQYF
TRBV10-2	TRBJ2-7	.	TRBD1	TGCGCCAGCAGCGAACGTACCGGGACAGGACAGAGTGAGCAGTACTTC	CASSERTGTGQSEQYF
TRBV7-3	TRBJ2-1	once	TRBD1	TGTGCCAGCAGCTTGGGACAGAACAATGAGCAGTTCTTC	CASSLGQNNEQFF
TRBV10-3	TRBJ1-1	.	.	TGTGCCATCAGGGGATTGGGAGGCGGCACTGAAGCTTTCTTT	CAIRGLGGGTEAFF
TRBV19	TRBJ1-3	.	.	TGTGCCACCTATCCACGAGCGGGAAACACCATATATTTT	CATYPRAGNTIYF
TRBV18	TRBJ2-2	.	.	TGTGCCAGCTCACCACCCACAGGATTAAACACCGGGGAGCTGTTTTTT	CASSPPTGLNTGELFF
TRBV5-1	TRBJ2-7	.	TRBD2	TGCGCCAGCAGCTCCTTTCGGGGAGGGACCGACTACGAGCAGTACTTC	CASSSFRGGTDYEQYF
TRBV19	TRBJ2-1	.	TRBD1	TGTGCCAGTACCCGGACAGGGAAGGGAAATGAGCAGTTCTTC	CASTRTGKGNEQFF
TRBV5-6	TRBJ2-1	.	.	TGTGCCAGCAGCTCATTAAGGGGCGCGGGGTACAATGAGCAGTTCTTC	CASSSLRGAGYNEQFF
TRBV28	TRBJ2-1	.	.	TGTGCCAGCAGTTTCTTTATCAGCGGGTATATGAATGAGCAGTTCTTC	CASSFFISGYMNEQFF
TRBV5-1	TRBJ2-7	.	.	TGCGCCAGCAGCTTCACAGGAAGCTCCTACGAGCAGTACTTC	CASSFTGSSYEQYF
TRBV30	TRBJ2-1	.	.	TGTGCCTGGATCGGACAGAGCTCCTACAATGAGCAGTTCTTC	CAWIGQSSYNEQFF
TRBV7-9	TRBJ2-2	.	.	TGTGCCAGCAGCTTCAGGACGAACACCGGGGAGCTGTTTTTT	CASSFRTNTGELFF
TRBV27	TRBJ2-6	.	.	TGTGCCAGCACCCCCCGGGTGAGCTCTGGGGCCAACGTCCTGACTTTC	CASTPRVSSGANVLTF
TRBV19	TRBJ2-1	.	TRBD2	TGTGCCAGTAGTTCGGGCGGGAGGGGTGAGCAGTTCTTC	CASSSGGRGEQFF
TRBV28	TRBJ2-3	.	TRBD2	TGTGCCAGCAGTTTACGGGGGGGGATTTTGGATACGCAGTATTTT	CASSLRGGILDTQYF
TRBV6-6	TRBJ2-7	.	TRBD1	TGTGCCAGCAGTTCGGACAGGCGGCAGTACTTC	CASSSDRRQYF
TRBV4-2	TRBJ2-3	.	TRBD2	TGTGCCAGCAGCCAAGAAACTAGCGGGGCTGGGGATACGCAGTATTTT	CASSQETSGAGDTQYF
TRBV19	TRBJ2-7	.	.	TGTGCCAGTAGTATTAACTACGAGCAGTACTTC	CASSINYEQYF
TRBV6-5	TRBJ2-7	.	.	TGTGCCAGCAGTGCCGACGGTAGCACCGAGCAGTACTTC	CASSADGSTEQYF
TRBV5-8	TRBJ2-3	.	TRBD2	TGTGCCAGCAGCTCACCCTTCCGGACTAGCGGGAGGGATACGCAGTATTTT	CASSSPFRTSGRDTQYF
TRBV4-2	TRBJ2-5	.	TRBD2	TGTGCCAGCAGCCAAGAGGTTAGCGGGAGACACAAAGAGACCCAGTACTTC	CASSQEVSGRHKETQYF